This TCR beta chain was recovered during a study of blood T cell repertoires in COVID-19. At the level of the study: The United States, Italy and Spain were the sources of the acute and convalescent COVID-19 samples. The cDNA or gDNA used as material had been derived from T cells, B-cell-depleted T cells, or PBMCs.

Trimming removed 0 bases from V and 10 bases from J, with 15 bases in between. Per the germline V gene, CDR1 is SEHNR and CDR2 is FQNEAQ (reference sequence). This CDR3 has 14 residues. Here immunoSEQ multiplex PCR was the method, and the copy in TCRdb shows in-frame clones only, minus some. This table has some 270,000 clones, 89% appearing once. Before being deemed recovered, Cohort 3 donors had two negative PCRs, clearance, or symptom resolution. Sequenced material: PBMCs or T cells enriched from blood (not recorded which). The receptor comes from a woman in her sixties or seventies who had recovered from COVID-19. The chain recombines TRBV7-9 with TRBJ1-1; D uncertain. CDR3 residues: CASSLADYWAAAFF. CDR3 in DNA: TGTGCCAGCAGCTTAGCAGACTACTGGGCTGCAGCTTTCTTT.